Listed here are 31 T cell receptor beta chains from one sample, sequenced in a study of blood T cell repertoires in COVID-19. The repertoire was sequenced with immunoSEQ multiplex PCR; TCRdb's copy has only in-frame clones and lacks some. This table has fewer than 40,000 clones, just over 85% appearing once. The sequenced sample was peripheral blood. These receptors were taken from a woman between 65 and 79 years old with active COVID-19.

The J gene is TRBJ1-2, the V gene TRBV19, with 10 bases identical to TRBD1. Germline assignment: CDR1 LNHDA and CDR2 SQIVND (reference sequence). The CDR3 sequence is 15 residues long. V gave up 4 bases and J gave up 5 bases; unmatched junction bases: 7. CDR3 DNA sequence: TGTGCCAGTAGTAGAGGACAGGGGGTATGGTATGGCTACACCTTC. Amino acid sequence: CASSRGQGVWYGYTF.

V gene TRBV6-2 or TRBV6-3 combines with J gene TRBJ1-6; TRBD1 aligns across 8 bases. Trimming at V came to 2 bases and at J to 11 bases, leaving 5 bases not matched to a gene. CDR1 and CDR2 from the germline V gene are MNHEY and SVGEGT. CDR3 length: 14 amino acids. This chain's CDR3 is CASSYMAGGPPLHF. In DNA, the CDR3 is TGTGCCAGCAGTTACATGGCAGGGGGCCCACCCCTCCACTTT.

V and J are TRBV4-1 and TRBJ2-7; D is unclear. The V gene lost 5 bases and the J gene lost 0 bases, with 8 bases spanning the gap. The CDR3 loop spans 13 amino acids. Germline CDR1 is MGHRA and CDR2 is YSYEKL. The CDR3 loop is CASSTVYSYEQYF. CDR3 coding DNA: TGCGCCAGCAGCACGGTATACTCCTACGAGCAGTACTTC.

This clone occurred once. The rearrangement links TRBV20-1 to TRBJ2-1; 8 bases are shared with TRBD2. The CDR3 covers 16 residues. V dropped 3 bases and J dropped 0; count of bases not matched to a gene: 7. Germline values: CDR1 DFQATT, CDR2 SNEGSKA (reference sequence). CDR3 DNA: TGCAGTGCTAGTCGAGCGGGGGTTCTCTCCTACAATGAGCAGTTCTTC. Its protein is CSASRAGVLSYNEQFF.

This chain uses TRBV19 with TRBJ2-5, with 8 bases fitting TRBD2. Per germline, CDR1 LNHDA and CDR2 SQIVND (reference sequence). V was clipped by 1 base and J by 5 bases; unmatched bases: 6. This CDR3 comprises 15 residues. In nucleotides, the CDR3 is TGTGCCAGTAGTATAGCTGCGGGGGGAGGGGAGACCCAGTACTTC. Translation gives CASSIAAGGGETQYF.

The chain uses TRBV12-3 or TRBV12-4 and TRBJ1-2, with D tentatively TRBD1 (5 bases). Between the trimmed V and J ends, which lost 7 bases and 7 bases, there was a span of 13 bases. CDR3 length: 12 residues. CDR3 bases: TGTGCCAGCAATCTTAGGAGGGGTGGCTACACCTTC. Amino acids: CASNLRRGGYTF.

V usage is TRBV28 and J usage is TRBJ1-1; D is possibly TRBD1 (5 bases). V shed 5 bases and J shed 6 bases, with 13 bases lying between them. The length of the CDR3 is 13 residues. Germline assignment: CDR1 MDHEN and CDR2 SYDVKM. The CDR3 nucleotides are TGTGCCAGCAGTGGCAGGGTGAAGGCTGAAGCTTTCTTT. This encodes CASSGRVKAEAFF.

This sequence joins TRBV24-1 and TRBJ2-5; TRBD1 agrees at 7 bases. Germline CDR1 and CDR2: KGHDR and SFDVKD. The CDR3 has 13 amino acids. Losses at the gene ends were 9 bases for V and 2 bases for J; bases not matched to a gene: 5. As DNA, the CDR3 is TGTGCCACCTCGTCGGGACAGCAAGAGACCCAGTACTTC. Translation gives CATSSGQQETQYF.

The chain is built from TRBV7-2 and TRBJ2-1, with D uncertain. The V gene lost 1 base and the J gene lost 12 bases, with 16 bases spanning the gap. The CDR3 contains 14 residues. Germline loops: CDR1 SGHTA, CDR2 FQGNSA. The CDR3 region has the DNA TGTGCCAGCAGCTTAGGCCCCGGAGTTCATGGGCAGTTCTTC. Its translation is CASSLGPGVHGQFF.

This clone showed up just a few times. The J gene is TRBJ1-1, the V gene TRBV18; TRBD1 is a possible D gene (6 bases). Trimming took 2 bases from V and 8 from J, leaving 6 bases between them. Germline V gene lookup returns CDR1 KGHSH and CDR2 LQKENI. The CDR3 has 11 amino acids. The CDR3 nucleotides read TGTGCCAGCTCACCAGGGGGCGAAGCTTTCTTT. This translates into CASSPGGEAFF.

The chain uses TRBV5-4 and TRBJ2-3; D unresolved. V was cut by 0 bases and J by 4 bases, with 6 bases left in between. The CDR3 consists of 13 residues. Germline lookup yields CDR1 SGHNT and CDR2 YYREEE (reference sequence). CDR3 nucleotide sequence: TGTGCCAGCAGCTTGGCCTCGTCAGATACGCAGTATTTT. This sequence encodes CASSLASSDTQYF.

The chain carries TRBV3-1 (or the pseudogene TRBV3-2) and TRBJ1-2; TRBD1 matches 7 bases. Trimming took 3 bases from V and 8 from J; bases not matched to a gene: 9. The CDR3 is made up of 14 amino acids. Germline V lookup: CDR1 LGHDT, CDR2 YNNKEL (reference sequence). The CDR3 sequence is CASSQTGTLGGYTF. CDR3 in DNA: TGTGCCAGCAGCCAGACAGGGACACTAGGAGGCTACACCTTC.

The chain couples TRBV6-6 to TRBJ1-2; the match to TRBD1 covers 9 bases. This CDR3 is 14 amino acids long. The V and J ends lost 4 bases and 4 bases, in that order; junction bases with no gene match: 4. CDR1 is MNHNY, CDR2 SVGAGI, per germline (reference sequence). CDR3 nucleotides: TGTGCCAGCAGTTCCGGACAGGGGACCTATGGCTACACCTTC. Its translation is CASSSGQGTYGYTF.

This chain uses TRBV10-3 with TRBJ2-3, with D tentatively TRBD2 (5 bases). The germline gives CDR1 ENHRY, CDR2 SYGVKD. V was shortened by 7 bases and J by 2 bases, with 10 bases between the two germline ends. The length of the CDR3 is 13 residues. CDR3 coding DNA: TGTGCCATCACCCCTAGCAACACAGATACGCAGTATTTT. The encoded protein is CAITPSNTDTQYF.

This CDR3 is CASSPTGGKGNTIYF. CDR3 DNA: TGTGCCAGCAGTCCTACAGGGGGCAAAGGAAACACCATATATTTT. The chain joins TRBV3-1 (or the pseudogene TRBV3-2) to TRBJ1-3; TRBD1 matches 9 bases. Germline values: CDR1 LGHDT, CDR2 YNNKEL (reference sequence). The CDR3 is 15 amino acids. The V gene end was trimmed by 6 bases and the J gene end by 4 bases; junction bases not matched to a gene: 7.

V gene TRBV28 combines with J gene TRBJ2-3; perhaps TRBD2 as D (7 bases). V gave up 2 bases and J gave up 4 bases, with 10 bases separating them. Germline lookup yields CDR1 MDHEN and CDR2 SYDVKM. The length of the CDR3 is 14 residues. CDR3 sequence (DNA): TGTGCCAGCAGTTTAGGGGGGGCCCCAGATACGCAGTATTTT. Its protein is CASSLGGAPDTQYF.

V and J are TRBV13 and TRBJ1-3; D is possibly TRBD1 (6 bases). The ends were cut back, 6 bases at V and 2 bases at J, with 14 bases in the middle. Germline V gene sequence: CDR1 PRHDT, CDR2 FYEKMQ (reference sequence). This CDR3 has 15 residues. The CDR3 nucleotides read TGTGCCAGCAGATATACAGGGAGTGCTGGAAACACCATATATTTT. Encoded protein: CASRYTGSAGNTIYF. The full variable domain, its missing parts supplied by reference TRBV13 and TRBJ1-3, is AAGVIQSPRHLIKEKRETATLKCYPIPRHDTVYWYQQGPGQDPQFLISFYEKMQSDKGSIPDRFSAQQFSDYHSELNMSSLELGDSALYFCASRYTGSAGNTIYFGEGSWLTVV.

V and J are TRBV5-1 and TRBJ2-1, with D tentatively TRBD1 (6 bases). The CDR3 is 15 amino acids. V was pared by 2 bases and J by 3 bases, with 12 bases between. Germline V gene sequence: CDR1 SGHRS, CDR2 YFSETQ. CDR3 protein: CASSFGQQGYNEQFF. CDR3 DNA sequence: TGCGCCAGCAGCTTCGGACAGCAGGGCTACAATGAGCAGTTCTTC.

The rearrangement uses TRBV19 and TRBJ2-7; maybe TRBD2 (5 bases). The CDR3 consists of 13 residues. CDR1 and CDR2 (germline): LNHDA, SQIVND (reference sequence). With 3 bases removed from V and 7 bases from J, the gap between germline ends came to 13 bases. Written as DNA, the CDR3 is TGTGCCAGTAGTATTGCCGGGAACGATGAGCAGTACTTC. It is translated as CASSIAGNDEQYF.

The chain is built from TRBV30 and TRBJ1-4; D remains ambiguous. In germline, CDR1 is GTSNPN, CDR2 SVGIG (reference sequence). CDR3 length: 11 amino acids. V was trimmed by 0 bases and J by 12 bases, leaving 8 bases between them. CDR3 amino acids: CAWSVAQELFF. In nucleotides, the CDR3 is TGTGCCTGGAGTGTCGCTCAGGAACTGTTTTTT.

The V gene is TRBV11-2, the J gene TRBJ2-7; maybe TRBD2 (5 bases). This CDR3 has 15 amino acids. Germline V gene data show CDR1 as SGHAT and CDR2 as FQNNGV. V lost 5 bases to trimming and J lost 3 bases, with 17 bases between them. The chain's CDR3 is CASSPPTRGYYEQYF. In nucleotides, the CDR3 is TGTGCCAGCAGCCCGCCAACTCGGGGTTACTACGAGCAGTACTTC.

The chain's CDR3 is CASSGGTGGTGELFF. The CDR3 nucleotides are TGTGCCAGCAGCGGAGGGACAGGGGGCACCGGGGAGCTGTTTTTT. This chain connects TRBV9 to TRBJ2-2; 11 bases fit TRBD1. There are 15 residues in the CDR3. V shed 3 bases and J 4 bases; nucleotides not matched to a gene: 2. Germline CDR1 and CDR2: SGDLS and YYNGEE.

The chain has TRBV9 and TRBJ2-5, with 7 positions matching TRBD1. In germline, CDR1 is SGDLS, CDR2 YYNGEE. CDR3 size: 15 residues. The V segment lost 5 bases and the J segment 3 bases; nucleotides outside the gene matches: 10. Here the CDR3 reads CASSVQGLLKETQYF. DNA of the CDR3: TGTGCCAGCAGTGTACAGGGGCTCCTTAAAGAGACCCAGTACTTC.

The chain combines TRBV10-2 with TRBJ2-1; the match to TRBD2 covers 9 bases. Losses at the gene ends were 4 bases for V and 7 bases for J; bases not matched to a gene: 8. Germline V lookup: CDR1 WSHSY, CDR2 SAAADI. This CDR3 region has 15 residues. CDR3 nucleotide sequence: TGCGCCAGCAGTGCCCGGCGGGGGGGGCTGAATGAGCAGTTCTTC. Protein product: CASSARRGGLNEQFF.

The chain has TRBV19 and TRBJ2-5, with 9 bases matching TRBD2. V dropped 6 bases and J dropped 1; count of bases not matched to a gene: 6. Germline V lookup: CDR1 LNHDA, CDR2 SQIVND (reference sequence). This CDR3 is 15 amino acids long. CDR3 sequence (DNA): TGTGCCAGTAGGGAGAAGACTAGCGGCCAAGAGACCCAGTACTTC. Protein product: CASREKTSGQETQYF.

The CDR3 reads CASSLRTSGGASRVETQYF. The CDR3 DNA sequence: TGCGCCAGCAGCCTCCGGACTAGCGGGGGGGCATCAAGGGTGGAGACCCAGTACTTC. The rearrangement links TRBV5-1 to TRBJ2-5; 15 bases line up with TRBD2. V lost 4 bases, J lost 5 bases, and 15 bases stayed unmatched. Germline-derived CDR1 and CDR2 are SGHRS and YFSETQ. The CDR3 runs 19 residues. Looking up the rest from reference TRBV5-1 and TRBJ2-5 gives the full variable domain: KAGVTQTPRYLIKTRGQQVTLSCSPISGHRSVSWYQQTPGQGLQFLFEYFSETQRNKGNFPGRFSGRQFSNSRSEMNVSTLELGDSALYLCASSLRTSGGASRVETQYFGPGTRLLVL.

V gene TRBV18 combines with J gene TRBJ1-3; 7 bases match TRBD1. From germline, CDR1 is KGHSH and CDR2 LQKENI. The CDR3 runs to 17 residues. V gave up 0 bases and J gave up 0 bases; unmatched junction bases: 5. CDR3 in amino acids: CASSPPGQSFSGNTIYF. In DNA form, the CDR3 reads TGTGCCAGCTCACCACCGGGACAGTCTTTCTCTGGAAACACCATATATTTT. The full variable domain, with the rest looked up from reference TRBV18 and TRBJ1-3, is NAGVMQNPRHLVRRRGQEARLRCSPMKGHSHVYWYRQLPEEGLKFMVYLQKENIIDESGMPKERFSAEFPKEGPSILRIQQVVRGDSAAYFCASSPPGQSFSGNTIYFGEGSWLTVV.

The DNA of the CDR3 is TGTGCCAGCAGCTCCAGGGGGAACACTGAAGCTTTCTTT. Protein sequence: CASSSRGNTEAFF. The V call is TRBV7-9, the J call TRBJ1-1, with D possibly TRBD1 on 6 matching bases. Trimming removed 4 bases at V and 1 base at J, with 7 bases between. The CDR3 contains 13 residues. Germline V gives CDR1 SEHNR, CDR2 FQNEAQ (reference sequence).

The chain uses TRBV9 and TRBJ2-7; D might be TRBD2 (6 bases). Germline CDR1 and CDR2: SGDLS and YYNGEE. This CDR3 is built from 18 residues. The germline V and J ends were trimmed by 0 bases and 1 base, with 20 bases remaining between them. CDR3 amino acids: CASSVDIERAGQSYEQYF. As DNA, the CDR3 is TGTGCCAGCAGCGTAGATATTGAACGGGCGGGGCAATCCTACGAGCAGTACTTC.

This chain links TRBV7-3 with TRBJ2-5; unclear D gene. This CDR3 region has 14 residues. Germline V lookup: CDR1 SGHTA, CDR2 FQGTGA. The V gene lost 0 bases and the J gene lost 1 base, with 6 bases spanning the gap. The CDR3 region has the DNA TGTGCCAGCAGCTTAACGGGCAGCCAAGAGACCCAGTACTTC. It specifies CASSLTGSQETQYF.

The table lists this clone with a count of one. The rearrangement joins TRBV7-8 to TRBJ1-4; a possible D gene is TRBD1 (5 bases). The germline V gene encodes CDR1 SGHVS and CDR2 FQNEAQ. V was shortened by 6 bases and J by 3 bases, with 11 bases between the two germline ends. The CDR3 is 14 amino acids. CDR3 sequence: CASRLRAPNEKLFF. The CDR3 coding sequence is TGTGCCAGCAGGCTCAGGGCCCCTAATGAAAAACTGTTTTTT.